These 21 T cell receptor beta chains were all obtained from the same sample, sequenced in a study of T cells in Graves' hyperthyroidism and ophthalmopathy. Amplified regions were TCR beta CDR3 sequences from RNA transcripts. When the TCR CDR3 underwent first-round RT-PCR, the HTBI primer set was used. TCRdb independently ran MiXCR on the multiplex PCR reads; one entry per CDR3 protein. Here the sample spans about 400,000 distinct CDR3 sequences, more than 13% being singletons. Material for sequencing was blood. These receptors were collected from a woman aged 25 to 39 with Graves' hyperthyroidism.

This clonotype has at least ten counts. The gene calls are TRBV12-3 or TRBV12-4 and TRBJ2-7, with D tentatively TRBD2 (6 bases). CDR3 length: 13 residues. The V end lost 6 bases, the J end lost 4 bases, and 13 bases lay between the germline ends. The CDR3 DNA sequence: TGTGCCAGCAGCAGGTCGACTAGTTACGAGCAGTACTTC. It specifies CASSRSTSYEQYF.

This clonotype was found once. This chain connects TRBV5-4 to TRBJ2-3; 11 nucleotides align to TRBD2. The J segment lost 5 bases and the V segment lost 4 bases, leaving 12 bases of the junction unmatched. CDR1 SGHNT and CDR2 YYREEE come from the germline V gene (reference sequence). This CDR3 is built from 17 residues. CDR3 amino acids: CASSHPTSGSGIDTQYF. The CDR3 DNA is TGTGCCAGCAGCCATCCTACTAGCGGGAGCGGTATAGATACGCAGTATTTT.

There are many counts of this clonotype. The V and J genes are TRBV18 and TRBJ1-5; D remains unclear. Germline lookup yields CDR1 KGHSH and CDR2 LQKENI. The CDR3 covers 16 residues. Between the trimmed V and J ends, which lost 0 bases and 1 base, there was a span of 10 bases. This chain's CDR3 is CASSPPGIGSNQPQHF. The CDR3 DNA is TGTGCCAGCTCACCACCGGGGATCGGGAGCAATCAGCCCCAGCATTTT.

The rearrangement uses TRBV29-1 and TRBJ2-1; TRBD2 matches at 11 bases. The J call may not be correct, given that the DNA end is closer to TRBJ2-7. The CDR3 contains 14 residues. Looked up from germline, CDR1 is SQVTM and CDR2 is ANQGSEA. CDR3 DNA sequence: TGCAGCGTGGAGACTAGCGGGGCATACAATGAGCAGTACTTC. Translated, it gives CSVETSGAYNEQYF.

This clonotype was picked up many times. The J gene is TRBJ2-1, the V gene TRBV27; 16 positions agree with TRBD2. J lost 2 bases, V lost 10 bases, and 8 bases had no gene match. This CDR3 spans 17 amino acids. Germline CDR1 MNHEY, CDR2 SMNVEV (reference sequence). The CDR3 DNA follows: TGTGCCAACCACGGGACTAGCGGGAGGGCAGCCTACAATGAGCAGTTCTTC. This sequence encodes CANHGTSGRAAYNEQFF.

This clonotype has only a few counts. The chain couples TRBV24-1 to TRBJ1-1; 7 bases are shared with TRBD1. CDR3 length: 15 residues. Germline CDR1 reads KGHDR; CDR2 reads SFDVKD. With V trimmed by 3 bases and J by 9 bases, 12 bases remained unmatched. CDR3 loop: CATSDATGSLNKAFF. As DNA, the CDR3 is TGTGCCACCAGTGATGCGACAGGGTCCCTAAACAAAGCTTTCTTT.

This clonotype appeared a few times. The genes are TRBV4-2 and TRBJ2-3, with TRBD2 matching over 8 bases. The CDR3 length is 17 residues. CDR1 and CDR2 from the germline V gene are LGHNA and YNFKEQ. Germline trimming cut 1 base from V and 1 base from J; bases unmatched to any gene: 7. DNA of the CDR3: TGTGCCAGCAGCCAAGGAAATAGAGCGGGAGGCACAGATACGCAGTATTTT. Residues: CASSQGNRAGGTDTQYF.

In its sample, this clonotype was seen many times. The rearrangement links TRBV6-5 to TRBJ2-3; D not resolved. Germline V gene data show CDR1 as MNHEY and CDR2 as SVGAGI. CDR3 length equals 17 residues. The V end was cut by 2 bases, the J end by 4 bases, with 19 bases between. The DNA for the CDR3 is TGTGCCAGCAGTTACGGGTTAAGGCAGGTTGGCTCAGATACGCAGTATTTT. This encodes CASSYGLRQVGSDTQYF.

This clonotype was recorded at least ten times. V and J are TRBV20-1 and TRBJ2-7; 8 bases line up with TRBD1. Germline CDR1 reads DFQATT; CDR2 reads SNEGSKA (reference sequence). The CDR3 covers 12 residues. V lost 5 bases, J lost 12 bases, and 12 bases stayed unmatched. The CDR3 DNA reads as TGCAGTGCTCGGTGGGAGACAGGGGAACCGTACTTC. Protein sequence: CSARWETGEPYF.

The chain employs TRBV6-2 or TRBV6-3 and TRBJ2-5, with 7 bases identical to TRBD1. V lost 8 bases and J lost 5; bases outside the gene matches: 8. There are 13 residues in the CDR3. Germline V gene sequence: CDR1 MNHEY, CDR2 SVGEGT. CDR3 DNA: TGTGCCAGCTGGCAGGGGGTTAGGGAGACCCAGTACTTC. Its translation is CASWQGVRETQYF.

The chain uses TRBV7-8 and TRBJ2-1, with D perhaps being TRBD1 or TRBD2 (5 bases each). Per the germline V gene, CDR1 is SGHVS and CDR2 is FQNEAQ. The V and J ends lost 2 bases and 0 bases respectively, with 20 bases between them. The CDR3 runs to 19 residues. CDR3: CASSLLVRGTGSSYNEQFF. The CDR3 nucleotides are TGTGCCAGCAGCTTATTAGTCCGGGGTACAGGAAGCTCCTACAATGAGCAGTTCTTC.

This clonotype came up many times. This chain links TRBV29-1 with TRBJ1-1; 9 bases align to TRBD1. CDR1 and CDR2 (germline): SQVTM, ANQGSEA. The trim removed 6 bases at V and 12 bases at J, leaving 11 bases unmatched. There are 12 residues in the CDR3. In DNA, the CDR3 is TGCAGCGTCCCACGACAGGGGGGATTGACTTTCTTT. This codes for CSVPRQGGLTFF.

CDR3 protein: CASSVGGGIKSGELFF. CDR3 nucleotide sequence: TGTGCCAGCAGCGTAGGGGGGGGGATCAAATCCGGGGAGCTGTTTTTT. V is TRBV9 and J is TRBJ2-2; 7 positions agree with TRBD2. V trimming: 0 bases; J trimming: 6 bases; junction bases outside the gene matches: 8. This CDR3 comprises 16 residues. Per the germline V gene, CDR1 is SGDLS and CDR2 is YYNGEE.

This CDR3 is CASSQDRDNEQFF. The CDR3 DNA is TGTGCCAGCAGCCAAGATCGGGACAATGAGCAGTTCTTC. The rearrangement joins TRBV4-2 to TRBJ2-1, with no clear D. The CDR3 consists of 13 residues. Germline values: CDR1 LGHNA, CDR2 YNFKEQ. V lost 0 bases and J lost 5, with 5 bases in between.

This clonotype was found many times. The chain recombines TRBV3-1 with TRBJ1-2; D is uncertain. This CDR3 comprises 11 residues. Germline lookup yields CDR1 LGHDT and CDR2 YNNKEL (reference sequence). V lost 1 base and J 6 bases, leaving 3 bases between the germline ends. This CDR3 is CASSQAHGYTF. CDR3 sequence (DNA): TGTGCCAGCAGCCAAGCCCATGGCTACACCTTC.

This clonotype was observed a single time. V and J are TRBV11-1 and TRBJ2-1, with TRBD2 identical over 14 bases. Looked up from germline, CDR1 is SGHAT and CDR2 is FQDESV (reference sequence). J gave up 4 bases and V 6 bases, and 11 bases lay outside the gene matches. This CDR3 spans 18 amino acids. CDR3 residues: CASSFQTSGRAGYNEQFF. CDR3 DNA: TGTGCCAGCAGTTTCCAGACTAGCGGGAGGGCGGGGTACAATGAGCAGTTCTTC. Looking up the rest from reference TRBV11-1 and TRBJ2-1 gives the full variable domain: EAEVAQSPRYKITEKSQAVAFWCDPISGHATLYWYRQILGQGPELLVQFQDESVVDDSQLPKDRFSAERLKGVDSTLKIQPAELGDSAMYLCASSFQTSGRAGYNEQFFGPGTRLTVL.

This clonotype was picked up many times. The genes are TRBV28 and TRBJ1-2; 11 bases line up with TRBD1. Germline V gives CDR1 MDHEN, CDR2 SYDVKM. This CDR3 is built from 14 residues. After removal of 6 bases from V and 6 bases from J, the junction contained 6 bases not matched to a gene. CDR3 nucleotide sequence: TGTGCCAGCAGACGGGGACAGGGGGTGGATGGCTACACCTTC. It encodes CASRRGQGVDGYTF.

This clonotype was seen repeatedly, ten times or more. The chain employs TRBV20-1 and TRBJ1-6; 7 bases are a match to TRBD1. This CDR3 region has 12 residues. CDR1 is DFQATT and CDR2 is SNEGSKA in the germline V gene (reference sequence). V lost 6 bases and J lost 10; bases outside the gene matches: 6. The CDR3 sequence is CSARTGDSPLHF. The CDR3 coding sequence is TGCAGTGCAAGAACAGGGGACTCACCCCTCCACTTT.

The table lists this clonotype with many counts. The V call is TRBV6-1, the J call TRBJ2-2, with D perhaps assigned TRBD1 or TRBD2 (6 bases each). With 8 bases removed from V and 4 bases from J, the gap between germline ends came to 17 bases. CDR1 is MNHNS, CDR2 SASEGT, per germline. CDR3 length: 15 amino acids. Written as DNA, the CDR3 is TGTGCCAGCGCTTACGACGAGGGGGGCACCGGGGAGCTGTTTTTT. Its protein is CASAYDEGGTGELFF.

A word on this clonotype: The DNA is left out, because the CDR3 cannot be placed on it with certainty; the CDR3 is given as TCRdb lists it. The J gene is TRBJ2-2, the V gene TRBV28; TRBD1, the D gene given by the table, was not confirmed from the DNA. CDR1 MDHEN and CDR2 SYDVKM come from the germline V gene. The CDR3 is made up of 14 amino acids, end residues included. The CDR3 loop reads CASSSTGTPGSCFF.

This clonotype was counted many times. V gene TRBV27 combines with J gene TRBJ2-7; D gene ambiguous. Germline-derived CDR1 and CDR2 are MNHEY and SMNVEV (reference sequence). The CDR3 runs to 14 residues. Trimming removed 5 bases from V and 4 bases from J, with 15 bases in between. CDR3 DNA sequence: TGTGCCAGCAGTCCCGGGCCTCAAGGGTACGAGCAGTACTTC. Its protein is CASSPGPQGYEQYF.